The clone carrying this T cell receptor beta chain was seen a few times. The antigen is undetermined. The sample originates from a study of T cells in Graves' hyperthyroidism and ophthalmopathy. General study findings and limits: For ophthalmopathy, model prediction preceded onset by a median 6.5 months. Ophthalmopathy was told apart from stable hyperthyroidism by a 13 V-J model.

Using RNA transcripts as the source, TCR beta CDR3 regions were amplified. HTBI primers were the set used in a first-round RT-PCR of the TCR CDR3. TCRdb reanalysed the multiplex PCR reads using MiXCR and keeps one entry per CDR3 protein. The sample records under 700,000 distinct CDR3 sequences, around 46% being singletons. Lactation, pregnancy, other autoimmune disease or uncontrolled infection excluded patients. Sequenced material: peripheral blood or thyroid tissue (not recorded which). This TCR came from a woman aged 18-30 years with Graves' hyperthyroidism.

CDR3 coding DNA: TGCAGCGTGGGGGGACCCGGGACCCCTCTCGATAATTCACCCCTCCACTTT. It codes for CSVGGPGTPLDNSPLHF. The V call is TRBV29-1, the J call TRBJ1-6; perhaps TRBD1 as D (5 bases). The V and J ends lost 6 bases and 5 bases respectively, with 23 bases between them. Looked up from germline, CDR1 is SQVTM and CDR2 is ANQGSEA. CDR3 length: 17 amino acids.